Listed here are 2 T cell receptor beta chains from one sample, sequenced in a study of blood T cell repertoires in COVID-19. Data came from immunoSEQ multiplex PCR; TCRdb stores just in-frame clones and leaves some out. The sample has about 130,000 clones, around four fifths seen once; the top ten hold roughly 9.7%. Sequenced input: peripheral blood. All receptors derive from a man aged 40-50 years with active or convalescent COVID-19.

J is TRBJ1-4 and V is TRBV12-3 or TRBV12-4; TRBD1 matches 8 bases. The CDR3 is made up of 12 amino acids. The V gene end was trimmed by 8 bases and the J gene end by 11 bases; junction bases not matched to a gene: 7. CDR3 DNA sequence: TGTGCCAGCTGGGACAGGATGGGGAAACTGTTTTTT. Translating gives CASWDRMGKLFF.

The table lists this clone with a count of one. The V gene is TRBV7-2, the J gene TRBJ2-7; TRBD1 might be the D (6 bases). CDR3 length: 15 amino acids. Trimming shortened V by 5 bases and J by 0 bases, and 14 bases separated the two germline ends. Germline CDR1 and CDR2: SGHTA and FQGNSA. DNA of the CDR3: TGTGCCAGCAGCCCGGGGACACAAAACTCCTACGAGCAGTACTTC. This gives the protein CASSPGTQNSYEQYF.